Reported below is one TCR beta chain. The antigen is not known. Trimming cost V 4 bases and J 0 bases; bases outside gene matches: 4. CDR1 is SGHNT, CDR2 YYREEE, per germline (reference sequence). The CDR3 is 14 residues long. This entry belongs to a study of shared clonotypes between healthy human individuals. Study-wide context: Per donor, three plates held CD4 naive cells, three held CD4 memory, two held CD8 naive and one held CD8 memory.

General study results and limits: Some clonotypes were shared by all four sorted-subset donors, while others were not shared. The non-shared ones had lower generation probabilities than the shared ones. Between a few donors, naive CD4 clonotypes were shared at a level of roughly 5.5%.

At the deep level, the assay was run. Sequencing was performed with immunoSEQ multiplex PCR; in TCRdb, only in-frame clones are kept and a portion is missing. The table has a few million clones, approximately 92% seen once; the top ten hold 0.14%. The chain is built from TRBV5-4 and TRBJ2-7, with TRBD2 identical over 7 bases. The clonotype comes from a man aged 18 to 30 in good health. The sample consisted of naive CD4+ T cells sorted from blood. Stated subset: CD45RA+ positively selected. CDR3 loop: CASSSGAGSYEQYF. The CDR3 DNA is TGTGCCAGCAGCAGCGGGGCAGGCTCCTACGAGCAGTACTTC.